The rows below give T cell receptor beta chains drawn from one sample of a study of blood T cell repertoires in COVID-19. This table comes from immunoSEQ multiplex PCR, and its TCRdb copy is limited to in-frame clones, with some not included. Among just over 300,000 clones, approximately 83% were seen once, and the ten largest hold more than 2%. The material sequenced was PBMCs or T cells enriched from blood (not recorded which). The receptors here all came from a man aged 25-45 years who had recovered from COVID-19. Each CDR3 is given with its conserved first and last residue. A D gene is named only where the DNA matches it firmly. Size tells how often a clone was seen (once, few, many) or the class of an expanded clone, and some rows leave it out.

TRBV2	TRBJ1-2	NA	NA	TGTGCCAGCAGGGCGGACACCGAATATGGCTACACCTTC	CASRADTEYGYTF
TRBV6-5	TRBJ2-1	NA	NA	TGTGCCAGCAGCGCCGGGCGGGGGCGCTCGAATGAGCAGTTCTTC	CASSAGRGRSNEQFF
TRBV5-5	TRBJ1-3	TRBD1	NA	TGTGCCAGCAGCGTGACCGGGACAGGGGCACTCTCTGGAAACACCATATATTTT	CASSVTGTGALSGNTIYF
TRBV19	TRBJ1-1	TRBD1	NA	TGTGCCAGTAGTGGACAGGGGCGGAACACTGAAGCTTTCTTT	CASSGQGRNTEAFF
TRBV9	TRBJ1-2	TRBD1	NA	TGTGCCAGCAGCGAAACAGGGGTGAATGGCTACACCTTC	CASSETGVNGYTF
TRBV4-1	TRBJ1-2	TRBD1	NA	TGCGCCAGCAGCCAAGAGCGGGCAGGGGGCATCAACTATGGCTACACCTTC	CASSQERAGGINYGYTF
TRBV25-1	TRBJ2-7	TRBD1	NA	TGTGCCAGCAGTGATGGGGGACAGGTACCCATGCCATACGAGCAGTACTTC	CASSDGGQVPMPYEQYF
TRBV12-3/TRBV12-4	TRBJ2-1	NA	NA	TGTGCCAGCAGGCGGAGAATATACAATGAGCAGTTCTTC	CASRRRIYNEQFF
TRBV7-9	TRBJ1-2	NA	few	TGTGCCAGCAGCCGACCGGGAACGGGTTATGGCTACACCTTC	CASSRPGTGYGYTF
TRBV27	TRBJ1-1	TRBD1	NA	TGTGCCAGCAGGGGGGACAGCACTGAAGCTTTCTTT	CASRGDSTEAFF